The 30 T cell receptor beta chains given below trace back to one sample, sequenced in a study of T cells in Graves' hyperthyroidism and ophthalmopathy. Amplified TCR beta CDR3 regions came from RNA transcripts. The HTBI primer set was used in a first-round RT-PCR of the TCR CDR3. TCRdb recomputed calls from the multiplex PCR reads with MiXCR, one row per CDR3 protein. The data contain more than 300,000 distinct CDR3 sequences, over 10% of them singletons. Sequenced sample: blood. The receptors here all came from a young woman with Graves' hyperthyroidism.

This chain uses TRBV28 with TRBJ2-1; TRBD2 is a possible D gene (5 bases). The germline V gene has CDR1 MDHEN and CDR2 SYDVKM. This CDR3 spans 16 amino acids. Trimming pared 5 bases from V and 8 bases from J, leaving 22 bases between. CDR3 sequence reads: CASSARGSWSGYEQFF. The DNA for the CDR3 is TGTGCCAGCAGTGCCCGGGGTAGCTGGAGTGGCTATGAGCAGTTCTTC.

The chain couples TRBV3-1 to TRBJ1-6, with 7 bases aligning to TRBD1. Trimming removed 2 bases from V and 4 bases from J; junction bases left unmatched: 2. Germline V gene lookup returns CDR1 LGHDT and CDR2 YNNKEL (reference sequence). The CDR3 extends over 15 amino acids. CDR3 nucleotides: TGTGCCAGCAGCCAACCGGGACAGTATAATTCACCCCTCCACTTT. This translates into CASSQPGQYNSPLHF.

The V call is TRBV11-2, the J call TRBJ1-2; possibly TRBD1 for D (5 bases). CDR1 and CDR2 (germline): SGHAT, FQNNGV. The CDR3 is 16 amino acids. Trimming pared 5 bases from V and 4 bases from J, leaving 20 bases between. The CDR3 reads CASSPIQQEFGYGYTF. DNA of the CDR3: TGTGCCAGCAGCCCAATCCAACAGGAATTTGGCTATGGCTACACCTTC.

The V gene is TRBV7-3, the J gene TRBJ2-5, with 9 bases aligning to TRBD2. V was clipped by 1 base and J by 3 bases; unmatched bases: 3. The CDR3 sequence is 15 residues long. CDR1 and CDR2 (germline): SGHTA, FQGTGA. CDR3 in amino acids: CASSLMGLAKETQYF. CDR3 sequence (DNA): TGTGCCAGCAGCTTAATGGGACTAGCCAAAGAGACCCAGTACTTC.

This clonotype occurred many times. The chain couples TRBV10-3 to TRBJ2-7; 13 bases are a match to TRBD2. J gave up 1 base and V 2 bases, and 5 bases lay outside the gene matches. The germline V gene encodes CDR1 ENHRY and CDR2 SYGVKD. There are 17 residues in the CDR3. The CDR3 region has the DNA TGTGCCATCAGTGAGGACCGGGGACTAGCGGGGTCCTACGAGCAGTACTTC. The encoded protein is CAISEDRGLAGSYEQYF.

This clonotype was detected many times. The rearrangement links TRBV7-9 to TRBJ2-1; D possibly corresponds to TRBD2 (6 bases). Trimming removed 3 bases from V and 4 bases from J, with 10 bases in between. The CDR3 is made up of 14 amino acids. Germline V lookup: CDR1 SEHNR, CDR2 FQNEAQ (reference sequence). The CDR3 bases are TGTGCCAGCAGCTTCCGGGACTTTTACAATGAGCAGTTCTTC. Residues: CASSFRDFYNEQFF.

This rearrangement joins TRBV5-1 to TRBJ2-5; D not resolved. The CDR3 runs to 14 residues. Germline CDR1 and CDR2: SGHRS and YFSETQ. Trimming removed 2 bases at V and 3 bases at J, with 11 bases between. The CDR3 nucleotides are TGCGCCAGCAGCTTTGGCAGTATTGAAGAGACCCAGTACTTC. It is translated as CASSFGSIEETQYF.

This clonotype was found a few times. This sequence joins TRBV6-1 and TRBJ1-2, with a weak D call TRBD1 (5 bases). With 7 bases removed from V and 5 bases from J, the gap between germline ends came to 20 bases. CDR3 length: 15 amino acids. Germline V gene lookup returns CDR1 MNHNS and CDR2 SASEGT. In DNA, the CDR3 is TGTGCCAGCACGATAGACAGCGGCCTTTTGTATGGCTACACCTTC. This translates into CASTIDSGLLYGYTF.

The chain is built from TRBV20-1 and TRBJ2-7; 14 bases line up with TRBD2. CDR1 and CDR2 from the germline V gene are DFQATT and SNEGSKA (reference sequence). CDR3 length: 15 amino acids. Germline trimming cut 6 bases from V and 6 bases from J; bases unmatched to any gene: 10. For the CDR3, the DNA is TGCAGTGCCCCCACATTGGGGACTAGCGGGGGCGAGCAGTACTTC. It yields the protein CSAPTLGTSGGEQYF.

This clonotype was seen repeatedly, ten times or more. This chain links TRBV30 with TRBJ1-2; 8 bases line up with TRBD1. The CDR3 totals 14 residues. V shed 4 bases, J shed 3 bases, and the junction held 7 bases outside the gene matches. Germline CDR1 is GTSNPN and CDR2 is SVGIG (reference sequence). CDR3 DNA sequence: TGTGCCTGGACTGGGACAGGTCGGCACTATGGCTACACCTTC. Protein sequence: CAWTGTGRHYGYTF.

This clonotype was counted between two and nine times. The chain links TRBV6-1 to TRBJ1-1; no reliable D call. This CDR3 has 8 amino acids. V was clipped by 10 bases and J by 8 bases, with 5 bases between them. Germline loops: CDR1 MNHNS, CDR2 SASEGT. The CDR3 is CATKEAFF. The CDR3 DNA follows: TGTGCCACCAAGGAAGCTTTCTTT.

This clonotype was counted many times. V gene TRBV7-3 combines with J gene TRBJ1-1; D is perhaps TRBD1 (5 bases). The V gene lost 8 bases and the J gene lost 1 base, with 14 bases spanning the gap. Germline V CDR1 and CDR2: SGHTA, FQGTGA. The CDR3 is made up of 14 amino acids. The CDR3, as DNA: TGTGCCAGCGCTGAAGGGGCACAGAACACTGAAGCTTTCTTT. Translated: CASAEGAQNTEAFF.

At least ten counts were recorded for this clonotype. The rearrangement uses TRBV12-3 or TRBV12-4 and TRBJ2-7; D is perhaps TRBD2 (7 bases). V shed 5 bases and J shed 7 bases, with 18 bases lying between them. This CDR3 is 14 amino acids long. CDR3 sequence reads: CASSLGGRGSEQYF. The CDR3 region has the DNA TGTGCCAGCAGTCTGGGGGGGAGGGGGAGTGAGCAGTACTTC.

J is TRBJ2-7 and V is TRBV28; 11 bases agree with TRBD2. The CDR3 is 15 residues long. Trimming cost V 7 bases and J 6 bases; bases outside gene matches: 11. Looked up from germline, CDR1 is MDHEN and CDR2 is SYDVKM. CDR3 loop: CASKGETSGALEQYF. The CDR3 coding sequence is TGTGCCAGCAAAGGAGAGACTAGCGGGGCCCTCGAGCAGTACTTC.

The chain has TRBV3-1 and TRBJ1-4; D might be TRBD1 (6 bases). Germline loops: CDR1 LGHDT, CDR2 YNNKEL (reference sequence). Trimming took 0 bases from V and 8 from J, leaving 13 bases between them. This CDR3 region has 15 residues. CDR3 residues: CASSQEGQGREKLFF. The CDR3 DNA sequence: TGTGCCAGCAGCCAAGAAGGGCAGGGGCGGGAAAAACTGTTTTTT.

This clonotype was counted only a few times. The CDR3 reads CASSESTGGVKMKQFF. The CDR3 DNA reads TGCGCCAGCAGTGAGTCTACCGGGGGGGTTAAGATGAAGCAGTTCTTC. This chain links TRBV10-2 with TRBJ2-1, with TRBD2 matching 8 bases. The V and J ends lost 0 bases and 11 bases, in that order; junction bases with no gene match: 12. Germline CDR1 WSHSY, CDR2 SAAADI. The CDR3 covers 16 residues.

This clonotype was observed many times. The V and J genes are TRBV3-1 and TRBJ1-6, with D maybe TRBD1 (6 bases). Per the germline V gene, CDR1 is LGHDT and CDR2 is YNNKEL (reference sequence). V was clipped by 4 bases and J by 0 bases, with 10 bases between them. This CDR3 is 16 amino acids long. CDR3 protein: CASSPDRSSYNSPLHF. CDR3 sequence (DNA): TGTGCCAGCAGCCCAGACAGGAGCTCCTATAATTCACCCCTCCACTTT.

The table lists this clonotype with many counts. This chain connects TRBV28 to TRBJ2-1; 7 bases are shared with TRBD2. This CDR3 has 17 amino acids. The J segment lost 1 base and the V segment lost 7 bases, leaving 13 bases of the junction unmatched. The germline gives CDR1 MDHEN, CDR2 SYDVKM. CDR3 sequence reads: CASKRLGSAGSYNEQFF. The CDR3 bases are TGTGCCAGCAAGCGATTGGGGTCAGCGGGGTCCTACAATGAGCAGTTCTTC. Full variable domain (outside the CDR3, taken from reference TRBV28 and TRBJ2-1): DVKVTQSSRYLVKRTGEKVFLECVQDMDHENMFWYRQDPGLGLRLIYFSYDVKMKEKGDIPEGYSVSREKKERFSLILESASTNQTSMYLCASKRLGSAGSYNEQFFGPGTRLTVL.

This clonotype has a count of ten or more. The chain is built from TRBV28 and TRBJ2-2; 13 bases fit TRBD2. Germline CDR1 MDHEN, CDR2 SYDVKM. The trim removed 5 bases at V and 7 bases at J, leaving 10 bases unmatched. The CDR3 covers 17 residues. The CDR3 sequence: CASSLGLAGDPNGELFF. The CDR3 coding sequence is TGTGCCAGCAGTCTAGGACTAGCGGGAGACCCAAACGGGGAGCTGTTTTTT.

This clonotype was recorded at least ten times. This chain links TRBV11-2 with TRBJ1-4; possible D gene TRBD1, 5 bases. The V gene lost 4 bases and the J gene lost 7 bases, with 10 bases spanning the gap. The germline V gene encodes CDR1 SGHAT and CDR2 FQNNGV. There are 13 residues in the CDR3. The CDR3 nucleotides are TGTGCCAGCAGCTGGGGGGTCTTTGAAAAACTGTTTTTT. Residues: CASSWGVFEKLFF.

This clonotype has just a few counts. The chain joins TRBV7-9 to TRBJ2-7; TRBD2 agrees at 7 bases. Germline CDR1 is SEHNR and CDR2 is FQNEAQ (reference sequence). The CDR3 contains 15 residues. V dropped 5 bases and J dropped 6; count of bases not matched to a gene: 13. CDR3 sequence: CASSVVPSGESEQYF. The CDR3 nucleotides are TGTGCCAGCAGCGTTGTCCCGAGCGGGGAAAGCGAGCAGTACTTC.

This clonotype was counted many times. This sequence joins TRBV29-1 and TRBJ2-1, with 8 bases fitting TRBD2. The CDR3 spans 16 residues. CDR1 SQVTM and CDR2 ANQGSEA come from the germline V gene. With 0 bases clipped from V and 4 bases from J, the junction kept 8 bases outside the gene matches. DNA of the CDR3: TGCAGCGTTGAAGACAACGGGAGGGTTTGGTACAATGAGCAGTTCTTC. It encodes CSVEDNGRVWYNEQFF.

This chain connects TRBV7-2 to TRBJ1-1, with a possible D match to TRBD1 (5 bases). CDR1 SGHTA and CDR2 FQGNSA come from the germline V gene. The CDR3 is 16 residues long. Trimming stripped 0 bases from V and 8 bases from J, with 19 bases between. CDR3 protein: CASSLADRGSQKEAFF. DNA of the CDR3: TGTGCCAGCAGCTTAGCGGATAGGGGCTCTCAAAAGGAAGCTTTCTTT.

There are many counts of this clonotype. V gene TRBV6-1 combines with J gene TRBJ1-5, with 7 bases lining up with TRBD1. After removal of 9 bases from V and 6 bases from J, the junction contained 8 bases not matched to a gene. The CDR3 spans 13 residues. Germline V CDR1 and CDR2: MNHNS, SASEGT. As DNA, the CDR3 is TGTGCCAGGAGAAGGGGGCGAATTCAGCCCCAGCATTTT. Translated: CARRRGRIQPQHF.

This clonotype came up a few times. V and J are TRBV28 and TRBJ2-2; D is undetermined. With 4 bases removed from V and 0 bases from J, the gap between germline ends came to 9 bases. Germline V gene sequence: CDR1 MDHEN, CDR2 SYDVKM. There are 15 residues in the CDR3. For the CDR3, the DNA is TGTGCCAGCAGTTGGCTGGTATCGAACACCGGGGAGCTGTTTTTT. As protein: CASSWLVSNTGELFF.

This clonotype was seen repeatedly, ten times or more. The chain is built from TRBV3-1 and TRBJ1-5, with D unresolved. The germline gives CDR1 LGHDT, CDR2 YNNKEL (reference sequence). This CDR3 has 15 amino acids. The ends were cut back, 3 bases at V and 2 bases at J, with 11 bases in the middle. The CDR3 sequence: CASSHGGGGNQPQHF. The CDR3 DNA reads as TGTGCCAGCAGCCATGGAGGTGGGGGCAATCAGCCCCAGCATTTT.

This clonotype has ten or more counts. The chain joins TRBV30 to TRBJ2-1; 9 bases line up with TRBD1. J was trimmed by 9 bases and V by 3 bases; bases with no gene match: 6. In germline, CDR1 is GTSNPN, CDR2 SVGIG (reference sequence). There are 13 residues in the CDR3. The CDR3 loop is CAWRGTGLGEQFF. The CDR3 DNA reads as TGTGCCTGGAGGGGGACAGGGCTGGGTGAGCAGTTCTTC.

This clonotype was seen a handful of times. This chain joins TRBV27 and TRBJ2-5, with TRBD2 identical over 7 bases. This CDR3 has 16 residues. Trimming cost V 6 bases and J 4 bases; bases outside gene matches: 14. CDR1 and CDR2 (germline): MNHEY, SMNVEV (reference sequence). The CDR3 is CASRSRGGRSGETQYF. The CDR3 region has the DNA TGTGCCAGCAGGAGTCGCGGGGGAAGATCTGGAGAGACCCAGTACTTC.

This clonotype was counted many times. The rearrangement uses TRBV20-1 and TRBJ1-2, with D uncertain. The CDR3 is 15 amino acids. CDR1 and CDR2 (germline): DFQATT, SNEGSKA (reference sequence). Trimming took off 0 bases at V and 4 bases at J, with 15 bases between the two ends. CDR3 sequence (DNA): TGCAGTGCTAGAGATCTCATCCAGCCTTCCTATGGCTACACCTTC. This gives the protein CSARDLIQPSYGYTF.

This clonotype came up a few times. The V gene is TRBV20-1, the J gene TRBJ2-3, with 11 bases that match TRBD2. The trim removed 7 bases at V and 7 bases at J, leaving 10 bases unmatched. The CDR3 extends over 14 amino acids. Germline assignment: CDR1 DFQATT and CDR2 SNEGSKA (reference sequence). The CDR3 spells CSVGGTSGRNTQYF. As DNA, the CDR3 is TGCAGTGTCGGGGGGACTAGCGGAAGGAATACGCAGTATTTT.